The present entry profiles one T cell receptor beta chain with its context. The CDR3 loop spans 17 amino acids. Trimming took 2 bases from V and 1 from J; bases not matched to a gene: 8. Germline lookup yields CDR1 SGHNT and CDR2 YYREEE (reference sequence). Libraries were prepared by immunoSEQ multiplex PCR; TCRdb keeps only in-frame clonotypes and omits some of them. Of roughly 250,000 clones listed, approximately 80% are singletons. This sample was taken from a study of blood T cell repertoires in COVID-19. Study-level information: The cDNA or gDNA used as material had been derived from T cells, B-cell-depleted T cells, or PBMCs.

Sequenced sample: peripheral blood. The TCR was taken from a woman aged 40-49 years with active or convalescent COVID-19. The chain joins TRBV5-4 to TRBJ1-4, with TRBD1 matching 7 bases. The CDR3 is CASSFTRGQGTNEKLFF. The CDR3 nucleotides read TGTGCCAGCAGCTTCACGAGGGGGCAGGGAACTAATGAAAAACTGTTTTTT. The complete variable domain, with remaining parts taken from reference TRBV5-4 and TRBJ1-4, reads ETGVTQSPTHLIKTRGQQVTLRCSSQSGHNTVSWYQQALGQGPQFIFQYYREEENGRGNFPPRFSGLQFPNYSSELNVNALELDDSALYLCASSFTRGQGTNEKLFFGSGTQLSVL.